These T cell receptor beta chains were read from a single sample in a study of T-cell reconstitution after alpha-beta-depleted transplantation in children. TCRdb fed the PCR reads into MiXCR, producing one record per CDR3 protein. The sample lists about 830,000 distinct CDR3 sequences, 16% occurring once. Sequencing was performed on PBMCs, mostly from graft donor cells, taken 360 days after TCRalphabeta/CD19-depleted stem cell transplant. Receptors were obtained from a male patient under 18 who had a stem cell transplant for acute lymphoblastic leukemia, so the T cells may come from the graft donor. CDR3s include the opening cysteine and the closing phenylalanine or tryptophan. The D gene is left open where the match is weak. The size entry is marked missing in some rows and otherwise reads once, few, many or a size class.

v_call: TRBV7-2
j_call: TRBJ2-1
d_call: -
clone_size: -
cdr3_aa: CASSSEGFSPSYNEQFF
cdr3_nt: TGTGCCAGCAGCTCTGAGGGGTTCAGCCCCTCCTACAATGAGCAGTTCTTC

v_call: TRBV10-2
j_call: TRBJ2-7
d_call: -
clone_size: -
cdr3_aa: CASSEGSNEQYF
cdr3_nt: TGCGCCAGCAGTGAGGGTTCGAACGAGCAGTACTTC

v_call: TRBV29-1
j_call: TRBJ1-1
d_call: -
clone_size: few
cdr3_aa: CSVGRLEAFF
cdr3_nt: TGCAGCGTTGGACGGCTTGAAGCTTTCTTT

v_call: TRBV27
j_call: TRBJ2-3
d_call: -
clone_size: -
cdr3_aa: CASSQTGNPTQYF
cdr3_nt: TGTGCCAGCTCCCAGACGGGGAACCCTACGCAGTATTTT

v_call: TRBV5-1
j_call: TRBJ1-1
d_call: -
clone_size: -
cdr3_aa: CASSLVVHQNTEAFF
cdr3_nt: TGCGCCAGCAGCTTGGTTGTGCATCAGAACACTGAAGCTTTCTTT

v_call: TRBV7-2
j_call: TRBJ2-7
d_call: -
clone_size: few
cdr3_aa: CASSLTRRYEQYF
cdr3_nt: TGTGCCAGCAGCTTGACTAGGAGGTACGAGCAGTACTTC

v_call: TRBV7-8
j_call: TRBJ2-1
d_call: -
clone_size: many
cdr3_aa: CASSLEYEQFF
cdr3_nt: TGTGCCAGCAGCCTAGAGTATGAGCAGTTCTTC

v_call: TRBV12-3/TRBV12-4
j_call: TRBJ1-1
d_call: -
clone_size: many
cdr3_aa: CASSLLEGSEAFF
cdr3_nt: TGTGCCAGCAGTTTACTCGAGGGTTCCGAAGCTTTCTTT

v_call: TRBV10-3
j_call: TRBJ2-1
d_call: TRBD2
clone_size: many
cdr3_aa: CAIGTGGSYNEQFF
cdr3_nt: TGTGCCATCGGGACGGGAGGGTCCTACAATGAGCAGTTCTTC

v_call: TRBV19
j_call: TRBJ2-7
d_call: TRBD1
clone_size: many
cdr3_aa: CASRGQGTAYEQYF
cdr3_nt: TGTGCCAGTAGGGGGCAAGGGACAGCCTACGAGCAGTACTTC

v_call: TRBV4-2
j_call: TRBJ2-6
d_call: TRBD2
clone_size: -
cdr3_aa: CASSIRLAGVSGANVLTF
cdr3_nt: TGTGCCAGCAGCATCAGACTAGCGGGAGTATCTGGGGCCAACGTCCTGACTTTC

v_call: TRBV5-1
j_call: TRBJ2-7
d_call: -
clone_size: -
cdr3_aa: CASCFQELGFGEQYF
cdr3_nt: TGCGCCAGCTGCTTCCAGGAGTTGGGTTTTGGCGAGCAGTACTTC

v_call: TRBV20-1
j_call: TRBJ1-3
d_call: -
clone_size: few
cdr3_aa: CSASRTAGNTIYF
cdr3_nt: TGCAGTGCTTCTCGGACAGCCGGAAACACCATATATTTT

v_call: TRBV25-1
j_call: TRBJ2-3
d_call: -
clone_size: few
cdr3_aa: CASSEGGPREYF
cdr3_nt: TGTGCCAGCAGTGAGGGGGGCCCGCGAGAGTATTTT

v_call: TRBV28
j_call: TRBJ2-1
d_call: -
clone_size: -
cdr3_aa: CASSFMFRLNEQFF
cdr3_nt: TGTGCCAGCAGTTTTATGTTTCGCTTAAATGAGCAGTTCTTC

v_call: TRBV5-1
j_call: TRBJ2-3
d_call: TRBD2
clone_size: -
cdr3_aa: CASSLPSGSGTDTQYF
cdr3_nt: TGCGCCAGCAGCCTCCCTAGCGGGAGTGGCACAGATACGCAGTATTTT

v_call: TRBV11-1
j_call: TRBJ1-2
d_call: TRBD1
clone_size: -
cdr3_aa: CASSPRDRDGYTF
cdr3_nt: TGTGCCAGCAGCCCCCGGGACAGGGATGGCTACACCTTC

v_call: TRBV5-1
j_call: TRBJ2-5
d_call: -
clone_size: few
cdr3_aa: CASSPSGAPRETQYF
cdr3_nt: TGCGCCAGCAGCCCATCGGGGGCGCCAAGGGAGACCCAGTACTTC

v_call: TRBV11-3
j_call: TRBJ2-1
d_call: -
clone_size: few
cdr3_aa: CASSSSGLAEQFF
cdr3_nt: TGTGCCAGCAGCTCTAGTGGTCTAGCGGAGCAGTTCTTC

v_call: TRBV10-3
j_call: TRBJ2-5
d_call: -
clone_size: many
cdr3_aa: CAISRDHQETQYF
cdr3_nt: TGTGCCATCAGCCGGGACCACCAAGAGACCCAGTACTTC

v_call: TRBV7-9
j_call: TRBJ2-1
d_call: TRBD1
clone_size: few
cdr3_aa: CASSLGSRTGGMNEQFF
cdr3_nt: TGTGCCAGCAGCTTAGGGTCGAGGACAGGGGGCATGAATGAGCAGTTCTTC